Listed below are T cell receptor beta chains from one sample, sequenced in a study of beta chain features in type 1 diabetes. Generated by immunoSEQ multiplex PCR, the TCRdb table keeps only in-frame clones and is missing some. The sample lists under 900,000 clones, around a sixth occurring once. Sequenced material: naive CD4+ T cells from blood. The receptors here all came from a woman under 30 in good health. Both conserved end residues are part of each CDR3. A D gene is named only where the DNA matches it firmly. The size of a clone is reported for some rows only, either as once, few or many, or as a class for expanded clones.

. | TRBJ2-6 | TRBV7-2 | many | TGTGCCAGCAGCCACAAGAGCTCTGGGGCCAACGTCCTGACTTTC | CASSHKSSGANVLTF
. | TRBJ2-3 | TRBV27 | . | TGTGCCAGCAGCCTAGGCCTAGGAGATACGCAGTATTTT | CASSLGLGDTQYF
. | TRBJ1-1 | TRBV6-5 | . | TGTGCCAGCAGGAGGACAGACTTTAACACTGAAGCTTTCTTT | CASRRTDFNTEAFF
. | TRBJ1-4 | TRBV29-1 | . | TGCAGCGTTGCTAACAGAGGAACTAATGAAAAACTGTTTTTT | CSVANRGTNEKLFF
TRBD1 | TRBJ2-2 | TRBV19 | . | TGTGCCAGTAGTCCCCGGACAGGGGGCTATACCGGGGAGCTGTTTTTT | CASSPRTGGYTGELFF
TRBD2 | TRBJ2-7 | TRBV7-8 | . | TGTGCCAGGCGGGACTATCATTTTTACGAGCAGTACTTC | CARRDYHFYEQYF
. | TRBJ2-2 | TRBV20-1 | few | TGCAGTGCTAGAGGTCACCGGGAGCTGTTTTTT | CSARGHRELFF
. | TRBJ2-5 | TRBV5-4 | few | TGTGCCAGCAGCTTGGGGCAGGGGCAAGAGACCCAGTACTTC | CASSLGQGQETQYF
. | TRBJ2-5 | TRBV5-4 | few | TGTGCCAGCAGCTTTAAGGGGTACGAGACCCAGTACTTC | CASSFKGYETQYF
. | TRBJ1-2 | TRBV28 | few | TGTGCCAGCAGCCAAGGTGGCTATGGCTACACCTTC | CASSQGGYGYTF
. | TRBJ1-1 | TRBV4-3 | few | TGCGCCAGCAGCTCCAAGATTGTCGGGGACACTGAAGCTTTCTTT | CASSSKIVGDTEAFF
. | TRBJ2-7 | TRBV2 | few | TGTGCCAGCAGACTCTTCGGCTACGAGCAGTACTTC | CASRLFGYEQYF
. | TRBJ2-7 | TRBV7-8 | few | TGTGCCAGCAGCTTAATGGCTTCTTACGAGCAGTACTTC | CASSLMASYEQYF
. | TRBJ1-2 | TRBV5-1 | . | TGCGCCAGCAGCTTCGCCTCGCCGGGCCTCTATGGCTACACCTTC | CASSFASPGLYGYTF
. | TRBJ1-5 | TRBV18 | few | TGTGCCAGCTCACCGGACGGAAATCAGCCCCAGCATTTT | CASSPDGNQPQHF
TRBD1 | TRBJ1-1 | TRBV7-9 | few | TGTGCCAGCAGCCTAGGACAGGGGACAGCGAACACTGAAGCTTTCTTT | CASSLGQGTANTEAFF
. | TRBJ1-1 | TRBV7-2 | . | TGTGCCAGCAGCTTAGAGAGCGGAGACACTGAAGCTTTCTTT | CASSLESGDTEAFF
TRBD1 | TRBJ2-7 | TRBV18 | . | TGTGCCAGCGGGACAGGGTCGTACGAGCAGTACTTC | CASGTGSYEQYF
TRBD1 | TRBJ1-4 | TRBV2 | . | TGTGCCAGCAGTGAAGCGTACACAGGGGGGGAAAAACTGTTTTTT | CASSEAYTGGEKLFF
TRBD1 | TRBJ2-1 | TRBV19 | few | TGTGCCAGCCGGTGGGCAGGGGGCCATGAGCAGTTCTTC | CASRWAGGHEQFF
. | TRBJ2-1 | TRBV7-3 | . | TGTGCCAGCAGCCCCCGGGGGTCTACATCCTACAATGAGCAGTTCTTC | CASSPRGSTSYNEQFF
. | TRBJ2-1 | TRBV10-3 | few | TGTGCCATCAGAACGGGCCCTCCCCGGCATGAGCAGTTCTTC | CAIRTGPPRHEQFF
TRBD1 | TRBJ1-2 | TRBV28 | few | TGTGCCAGTTCTGGGACAGGGCCCGACTATGGCTACACCTTC | CASSGTGPDYGYTF
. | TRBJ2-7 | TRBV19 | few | TGTGCCAGTAGTATGTGGTTCCGGGATGGGACCTACGAGCAGTACTTC | CASSMWFRDGTYEQYF